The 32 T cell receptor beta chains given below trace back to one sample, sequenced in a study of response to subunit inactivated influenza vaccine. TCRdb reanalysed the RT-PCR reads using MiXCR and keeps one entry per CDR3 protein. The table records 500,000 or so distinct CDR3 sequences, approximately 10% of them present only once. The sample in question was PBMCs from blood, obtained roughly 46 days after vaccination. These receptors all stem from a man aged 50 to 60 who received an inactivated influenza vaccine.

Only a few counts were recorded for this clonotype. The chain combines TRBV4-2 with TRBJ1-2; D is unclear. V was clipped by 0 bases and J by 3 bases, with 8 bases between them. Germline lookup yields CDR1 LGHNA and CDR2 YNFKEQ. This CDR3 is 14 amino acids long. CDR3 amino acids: CASSQDRRDYGYTF. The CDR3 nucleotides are TGTGCCAGCAGCCAAGATAGGCGGGACTATGGCTACACCTTC.

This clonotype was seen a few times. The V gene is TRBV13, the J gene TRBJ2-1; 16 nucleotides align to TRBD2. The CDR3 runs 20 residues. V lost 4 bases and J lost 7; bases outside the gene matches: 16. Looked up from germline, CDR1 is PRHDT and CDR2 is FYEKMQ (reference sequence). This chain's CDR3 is CASSSAGTSGRAIKRNEQFF. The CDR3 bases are TGTGCCAGCAGCTCCGCGGGGACTAGCGGGAGGGCTATAAAGAGGAATGAGCAGTTCTTC.

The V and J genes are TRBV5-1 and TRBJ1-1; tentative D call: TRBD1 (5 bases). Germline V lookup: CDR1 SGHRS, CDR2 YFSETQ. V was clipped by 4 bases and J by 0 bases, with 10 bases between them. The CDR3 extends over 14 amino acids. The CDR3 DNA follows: TGCGCCAGCAGCATCACAGGAATGAACACTGAAGCTTTCTTT. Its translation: CASSITGMNTEAFF.

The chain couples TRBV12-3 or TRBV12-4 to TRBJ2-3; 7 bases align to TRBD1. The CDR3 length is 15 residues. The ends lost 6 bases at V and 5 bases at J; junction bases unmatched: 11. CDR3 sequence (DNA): TGTGCCAGCAGAAGGGACAGCACGAGTGGAGATACGCAGTATTTT. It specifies CASRRDSTSGDTQYF.

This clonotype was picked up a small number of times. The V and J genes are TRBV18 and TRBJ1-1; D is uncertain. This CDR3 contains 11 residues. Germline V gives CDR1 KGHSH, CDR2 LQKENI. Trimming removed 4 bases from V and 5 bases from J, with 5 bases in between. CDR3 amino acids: CASSLQTEAFF. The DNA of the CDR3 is TGTGCCAGCTCACTACAGACTGAAGCTTTCTTT.

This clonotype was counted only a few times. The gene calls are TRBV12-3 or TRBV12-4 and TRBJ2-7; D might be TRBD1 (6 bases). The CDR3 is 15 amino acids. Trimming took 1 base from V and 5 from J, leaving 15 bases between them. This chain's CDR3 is CASSLVQGVRHEQYF. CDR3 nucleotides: TGTGCCAGCAGTTTAGTACAGGGCGTCAGGCACGAGCAGTACTTC.

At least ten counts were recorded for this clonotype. This CDR3 reads CSARDPSDASYEQYF. DNA of the CDR3: TGCAGTGCTAGAGACCCCAGCGACGCGTCCTACGAGCAGTACTTC. This chain connects TRBV20-1 to TRBJ2-7, with unresolved D. The V end lost 0 bases, the J end lost 1 base, and 13 bases lay between the germline ends. CDR1 is DFQATT, CDR2 SNEGSKA, per germline (reference sequence). This CDR3 spans 15 amino acids.

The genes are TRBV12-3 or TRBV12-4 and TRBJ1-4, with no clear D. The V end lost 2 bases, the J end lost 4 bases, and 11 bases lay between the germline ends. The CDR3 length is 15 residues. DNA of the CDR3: TGTGCCAGCAGTTTATTGGCGGCCAGTAATGAAAAACTGTTTTTT. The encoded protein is CASSLLAASNEKLFF.

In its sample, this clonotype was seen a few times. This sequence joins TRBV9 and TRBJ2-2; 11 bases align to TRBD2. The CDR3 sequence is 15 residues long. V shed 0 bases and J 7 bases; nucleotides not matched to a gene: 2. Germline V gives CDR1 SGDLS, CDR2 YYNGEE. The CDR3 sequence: CASSVAGTSGGELFF. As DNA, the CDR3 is TGTGCCAGCAGCGTAGCCGGGACTAGCGGCGGGGAGCTGTTTTTT.

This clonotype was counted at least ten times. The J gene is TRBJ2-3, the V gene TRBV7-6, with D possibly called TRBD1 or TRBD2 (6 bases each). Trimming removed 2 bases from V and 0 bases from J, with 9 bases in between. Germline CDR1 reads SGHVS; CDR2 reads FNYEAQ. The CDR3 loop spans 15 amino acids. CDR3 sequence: CASSLRGGSTDTQYF. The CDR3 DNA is TGTGCCAGCAGCTTAAGAGGGGGGAGCACAGATACGCAGTATTTT.

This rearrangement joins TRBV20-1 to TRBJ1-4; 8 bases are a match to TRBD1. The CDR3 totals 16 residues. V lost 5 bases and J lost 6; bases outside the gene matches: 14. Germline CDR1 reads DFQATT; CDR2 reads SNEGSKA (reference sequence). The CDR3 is CSARAIQGEVYEKLFF. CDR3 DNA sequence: TGCAGTGCTCGAGCGATACAGGGGGAAGTTTATGAAAAACTGTTTTTT.

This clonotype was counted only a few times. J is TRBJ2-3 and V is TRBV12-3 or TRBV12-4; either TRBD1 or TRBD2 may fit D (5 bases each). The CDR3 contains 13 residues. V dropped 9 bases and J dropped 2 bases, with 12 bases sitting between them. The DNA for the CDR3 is TGTGCCAGTACCCGAGGGGCCACAGATACGCAGTATTTT. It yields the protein CASTRGATDTQYF.

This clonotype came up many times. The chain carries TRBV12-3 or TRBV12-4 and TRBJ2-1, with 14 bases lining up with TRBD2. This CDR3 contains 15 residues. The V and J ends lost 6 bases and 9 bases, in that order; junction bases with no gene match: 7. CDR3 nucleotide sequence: TGTGCCAGCAGGTTGACTAGCGGGGGGGCCAGTGAGCAGTTCTTC. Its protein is CASRLTSGGASEQFF.

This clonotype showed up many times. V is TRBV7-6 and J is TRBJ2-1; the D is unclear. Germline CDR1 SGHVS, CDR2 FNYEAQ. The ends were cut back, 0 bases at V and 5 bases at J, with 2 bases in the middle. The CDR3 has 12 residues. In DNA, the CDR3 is TGTGCCAGCAGCTTAGCTCACAATGAGCAGTTCTTC. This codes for CASSLAHNEQFF.

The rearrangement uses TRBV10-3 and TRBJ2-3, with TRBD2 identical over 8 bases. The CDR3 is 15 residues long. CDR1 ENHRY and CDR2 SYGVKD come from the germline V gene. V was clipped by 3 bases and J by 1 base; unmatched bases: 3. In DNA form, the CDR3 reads TGTGCCATCAGTGATAGCGGGACACGCACAGATACGCAGTATTTT. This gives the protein CAISDSGTRTDTQYF.

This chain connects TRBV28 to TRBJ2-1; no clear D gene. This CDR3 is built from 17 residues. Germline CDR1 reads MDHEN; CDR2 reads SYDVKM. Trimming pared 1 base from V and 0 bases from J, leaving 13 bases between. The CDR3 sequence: CASSLSRRSISYNEQFF. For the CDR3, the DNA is TGTGCCAGCAGTTTATCTCGGCGGTCCATCTCCTACAATGAGCAGTTCTTC. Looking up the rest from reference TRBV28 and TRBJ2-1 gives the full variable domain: DVKVTQSSRYLVKRTGEKVFLECVQDMDHENMFWYRQDPGLGLRLIYFSYDVKMKEKGDIPEGYSVSREKKERFSLILESASTNQTSMYLCASSLSRRSISYNEQFFGPGTRLTVL.

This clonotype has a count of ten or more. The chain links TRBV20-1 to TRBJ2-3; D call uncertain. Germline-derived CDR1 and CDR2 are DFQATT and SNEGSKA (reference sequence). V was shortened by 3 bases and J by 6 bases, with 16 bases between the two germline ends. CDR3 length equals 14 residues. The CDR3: CSARAGRRVDTQYF. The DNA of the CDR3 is TGCAGTGCTAGGGCCGGAAGACGGGTGGATACGCAGTATTTT.

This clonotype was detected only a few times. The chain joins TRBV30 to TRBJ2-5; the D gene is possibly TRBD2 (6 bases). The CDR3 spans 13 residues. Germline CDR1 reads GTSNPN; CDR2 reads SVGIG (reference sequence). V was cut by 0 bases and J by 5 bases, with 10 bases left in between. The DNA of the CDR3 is TGTGCCTGGAGTGTAGCTGGGGGGGAGACCCAGTACTTC. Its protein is CAWSVAGGETQYF.

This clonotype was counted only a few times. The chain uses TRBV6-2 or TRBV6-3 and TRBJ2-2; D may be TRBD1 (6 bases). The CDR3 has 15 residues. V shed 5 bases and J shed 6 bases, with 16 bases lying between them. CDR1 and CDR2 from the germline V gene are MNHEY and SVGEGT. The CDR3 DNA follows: TGTGCCAGCAGTACGCTACAGGGTTTGCCCGGGGAGCTGTTTTTT. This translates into CASSTLQGLPGELFF.

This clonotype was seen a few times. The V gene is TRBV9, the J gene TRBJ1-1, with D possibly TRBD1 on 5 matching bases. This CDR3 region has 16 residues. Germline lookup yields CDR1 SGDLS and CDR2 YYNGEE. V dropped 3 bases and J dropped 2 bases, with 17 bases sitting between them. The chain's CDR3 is CASSESLRQPNTEAFF. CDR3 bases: TGTGCCAGCAGCGAGTCCCTACGACAGCCCAACACTGAAGCTTTCTTT.

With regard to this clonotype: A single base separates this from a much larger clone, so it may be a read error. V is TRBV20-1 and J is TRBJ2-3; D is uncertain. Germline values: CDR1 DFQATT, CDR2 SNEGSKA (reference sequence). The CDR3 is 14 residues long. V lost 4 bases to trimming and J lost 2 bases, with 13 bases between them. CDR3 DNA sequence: TGCAGTGCTACCCTGCTACTGAACACAGATACGCAGTATTTT. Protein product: CSATLLLNTDTQYF.

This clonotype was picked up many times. CDR3 loop: CAISYAGTGDSTIYF. CDR3 coding DNA: TGTGCCATCAGCTATGCCGGGACAGGGGATAGCACCATATATTTT. V usage is TRBV10-3 and J usage is TRBJ1-3; 10 bases map to TRBD1. With 6 bases clipped from V and 9 bases from J, the junction kept 11 bases outside the gene matches. The CDR3 is 15 amino acids. The germline CDR1 and CDR2 sequences are ENHRY and SYGVKD.

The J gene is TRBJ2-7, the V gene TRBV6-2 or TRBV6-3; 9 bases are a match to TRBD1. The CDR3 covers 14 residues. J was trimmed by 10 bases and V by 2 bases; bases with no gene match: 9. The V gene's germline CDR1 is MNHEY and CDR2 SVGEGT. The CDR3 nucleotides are TGTGCCAGCAGTTACCTGGGGACAGGGCTGAGACAGTACTTC. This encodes CASSYLGTGLRQYF.

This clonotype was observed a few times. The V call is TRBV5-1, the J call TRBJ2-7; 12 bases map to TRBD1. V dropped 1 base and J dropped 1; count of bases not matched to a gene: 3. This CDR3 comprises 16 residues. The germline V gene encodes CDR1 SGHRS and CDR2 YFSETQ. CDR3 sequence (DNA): TGCGCCAGCAGCTTGCCGGGACAGGGGGCTTCCTACGAGCAGTACTTC. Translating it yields CASSLPGQGASYEQYF.

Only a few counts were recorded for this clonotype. This CDR3 is CSARDLSHNEQFF. CDR3 coding DNA: TGCAGTGCTAGAGATCTCTCTCACAATGAGCAGTTCTTC. The rearrangement links TRBV20-1 to TRBJ2-1; no reliable D call. The germline V and J ends were trimmed by 0 bases and 5 bases, with 8 bases remaining between them. Germline loops: CDR1 DFQATT, CDR2 SNEGSKA (reference sequence). CDR3 length: 13 residues.

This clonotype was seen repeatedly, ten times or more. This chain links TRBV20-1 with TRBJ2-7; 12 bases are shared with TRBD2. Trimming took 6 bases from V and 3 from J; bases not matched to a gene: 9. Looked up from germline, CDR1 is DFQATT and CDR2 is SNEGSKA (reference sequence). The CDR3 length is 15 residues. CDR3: CSAKPLAGGVYEQYF. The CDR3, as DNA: TGCAGTGCCAAACCACTAGCGGGAGGTGTCTACGAGCAGTACTTC.

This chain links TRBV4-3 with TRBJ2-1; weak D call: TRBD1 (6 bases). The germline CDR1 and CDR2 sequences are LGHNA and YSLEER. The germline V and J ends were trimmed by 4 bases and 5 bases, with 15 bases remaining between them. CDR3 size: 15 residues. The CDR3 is CASSRGPGDHNEQFF. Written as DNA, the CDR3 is TGCGCCAGCAGCCGCGGCCCAGGGGACCACAATGAGCAGTTCTTC.

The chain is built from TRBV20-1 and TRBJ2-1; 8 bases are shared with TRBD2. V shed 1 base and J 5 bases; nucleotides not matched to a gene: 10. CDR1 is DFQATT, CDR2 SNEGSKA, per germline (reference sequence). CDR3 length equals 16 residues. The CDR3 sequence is CSARVSRGGQHNEQFF. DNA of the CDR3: TGCAGTGCTAGAGTATCCCGGGGGGGCCAACACAATGAGCAGTTCTTC.

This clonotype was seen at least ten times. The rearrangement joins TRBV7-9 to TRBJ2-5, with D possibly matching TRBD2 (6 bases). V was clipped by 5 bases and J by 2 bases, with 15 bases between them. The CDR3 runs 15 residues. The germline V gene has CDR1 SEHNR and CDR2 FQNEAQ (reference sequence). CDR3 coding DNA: TGTGCCAGCAGCACGGGACGGACTACTCAAGAGACCCAGTACTTC. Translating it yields CASSTGRTTQETQYF.

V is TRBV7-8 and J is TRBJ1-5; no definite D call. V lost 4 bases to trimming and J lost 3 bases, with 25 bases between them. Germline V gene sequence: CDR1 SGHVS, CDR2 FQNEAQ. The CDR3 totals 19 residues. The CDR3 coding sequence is TGTGCCAGCAGCTCCTCGACAAAGACCACCCTGAGTATCAATCAGCCCCAGCATTTT. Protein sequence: CASSSSTKTTLSINQPQHF.

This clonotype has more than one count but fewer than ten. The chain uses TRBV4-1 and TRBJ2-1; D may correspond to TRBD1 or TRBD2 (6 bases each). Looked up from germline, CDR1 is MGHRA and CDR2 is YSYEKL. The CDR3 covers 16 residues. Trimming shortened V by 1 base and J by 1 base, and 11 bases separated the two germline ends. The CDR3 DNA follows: TGCGCCAGCAGCCAAGGGAGGGGGGTGTCCTACAATGAGCAGTTCTTC. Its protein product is CASSQGRGVSYNEQFF.

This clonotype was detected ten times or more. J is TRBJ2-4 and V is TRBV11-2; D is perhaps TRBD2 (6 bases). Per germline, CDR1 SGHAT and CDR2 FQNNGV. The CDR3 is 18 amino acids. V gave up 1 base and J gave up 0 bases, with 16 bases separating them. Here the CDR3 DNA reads TGTGCCAGCAGCTTAGGGAGGGCTAGCGTGTTAGCCAAAAACATTCAGTACTTC. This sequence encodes CASSLGRASVLAKNIQYF.